This note documents a single T cell receptor (beta chain) sequence. This sample stems from a study of blood T cell repertoires in COVID-19. At the level of the study: Samples representing acute and convalescent COVID-19 were sourced from the United States, Italy and Spain. PBMCs, B-cell-depleted T cells, or T cells were the source of the cDNA or gDNA that made up the material.

Per the original methods: Estimates of nucleated cell counts were drawn from the amplification of reference gene primers. Repertoires were generated with immunoSEQ multiplex PCR, while TCRdb's copy carries only in-frame clones and drops some. V and J calls and clone size come straight from that table; D and trimming were deduced from the DNA. In the table there are just over 70,000 clones, around 91% of which are singletons. Germline V gene lookup returns CDR1 GTSNPN and CDR2 SVGIG (reference sequence). CDR3 length: 16 residues. The ends lost 4 bases at V and 4 bases at J; junction bases unmatched: 12.

The source is a human donor in a cohort sampled during active COVID-19. This chain connects TRBV30 to TRBJ1-1, with 10 positions matching TRBD1. Sequenced input: peripheral blood. CDR3 DNA: TGTGCCTGGACCCACCGCTGGGGACAGGGGCGCACTGAAGCTTTCTTT. Translated: CAWTHRWGQGRTEAFF.